Listed here are 30 T cell receptor beta chains from one sample, sequenced in a study of ipilimumab plus nivolumab after autologous stem cell transplantation. Method: immunoSEQ multiplex PCR; TCRdb's copy keeps in-frame clones and lacks some. The profile shows some 87,000 clones, 75% to 85% of them singletons. The material sequenced was PBMCs, taken in a trial of ipilimumab plus nivolumab as post-transplant consolidation. The receptors shown here come from a male donor with diffuse large B-cell lymphoma.

The gene calls are TRBV10-3 and TRBJ2-3; 9 bases are shared with TRBD2. CDR1 and CDR2 from the germline V gene are ENHRY and SYGVKD. The CDR3 has 20 residues. J lost 0 bases, V lost 0 bases, and 13 bases had no gene match. The CDR3 region has the DNA TGTGCCATCAGTGAGTCGATTGCAGCGGGGGGCCGACAGAGCACAGATACGCAGTATTTT. Its translation is CAISESIAAGGRQSTDTQYF.

This clone was recorded once. The chain uses TRBV14 and TRBJ2-5; perhaps TRBD1 as D (5 bases). CDR1 is SGHDN, CDR2 FVKESK, per germline. V lost 1 base and J lost 5, with 11 bases in between. The CDR3 has 14 residues. CDR3 sequence (DNA): TGTGCCAGCAGCCAAGCTTTTAGGGGCGAGACCCAGTACTTC. This codes for CASSQAFRGETQYF. The full variable domain, with the rest looked up from reference TRBV14 and TRBJ2-5, is EAGVTQFPSHSVIEKGQTVTLRCDPISGHDNLYWYRRVMGKEIKFLLHFVKESKQDESGMPNNRFLAERTGGTYSTLKVQPAELEDSGVYFCASSQAFRGETQYFGPGTRLLVL.

This sequence joins TRBV6-5 and TRBJ1-1; D unresolved. V was cut by 0 bases and J by 1 base, with 6 bases left in between. This CDR3 has 14 amino acids. Germline lookup yields CDR1 MNHEY and CDR2 SVGAGI. This chain's CDR3 is CASSYSTRNTEAFF. The CDR3 nucleotides read TGTGCCAGCAGTTACTCGACGAGGAACACTGAAGCTTTCTTT.

The J gene is TRBJ2-3, the V gene TRBV9; no firm D call. V was shortened by 0 bases and J by 0 bases, with 8 bases between the two germline ends. This CDR3 has 15 residues. Germline CDR1 reads SGDLS; CDR2 reads YYNGEE. Written as DNA, the CDR3 is TGTGCCAGCAGCGTAGAGGGCTCTAGCACAGATACGCAGTATTTT. Translating gives CASSVEGSSTDTQYF.

The CDR3 sequence is CASTADSTNEKLFF. The DNA for the CDR3 is TGCGCCAGCACCGCGGATTCAACTAATGAAAAACTGTTTTTT. V usage is TRBV5-1 and J usage is TRBJ1-4; unclear D gene. In germline, CDR1 is SGHRS, CDR2 YFSETQ. Trimming stripped 6 bases from V and 0 bases from J, with 9 bases between. This CDR3 has 14 residues.

The chain couples TRBV25-1 to TRBJ1-1; no reliable D call. Germline V lookup: CDR1 MGHDK, CDR2 SYGVNS. The CDR3 extends over 12 amino acids. Trimming removed 8 bases at V and 1 base at J, with 8 bases between. CDR3 sequence reads: CASGGGNTEAFF. In DNA form, the CDR3 reads TGTGCCAGCGGAGGAGGGAACACTGAAGCTTTCTTT.

The chain has TRBV25-1 and TRBJ2-2; TRBD1 might be the D (6 bases). The CDR3 sequence is 16 residues long. From germline, CDR1 is MGHDK and CDR2 SYGVNS. V lost 3 bases, J lost 1 base, and 12 bases lay in between. The CDR3 reads CASSDVGGRNTGELFF. CDR3 coding DNA: TGTGCCAGCAGTGATGTAGGGGGACGGAACACCGGGGAGCTGTTTTTT.

This chain joins TRBV2 and TRBJ2-1; D call uncertain. Trimming cost V 7 bases and J 2 bases, with 15 bases left between them. CDR1 SNHLY and CDR2 FYNNEI come from the germline V gene. CDR3 length equals 15 residues. The DNA for the CDR3 is TGTGCCAGCAATATAGGGCGGCTCCCCTACAATGAGCAGTTCTTC. Protein product: CASNIGRLPYNEQFF. Full variable domain (outside the CDR3, taken from reference TRBV2 and TRBJ2-1): EPEVTQTPSHQVTQMGQEVILRCVPISNHLYFYWYRQILGQKVEFLVSFYNNEISEKSEIFDDQFSVERPDGSNFTLKIRSTKLEDSAMYFCASNIGRLPYNEQFFGPGTRLTVL.

The chain carries TRBV9 and TRBJ1-1; TRBD1 agrees at 12 bases. The trim removed 4 bases at V and 1 base at J, leaving 2 bases unmatched. This CDR3 spans 15 amino acids. Germline assignment: CDR1 SGDLS and CDR2 YYNGEE. CDR3 in DNA: TGTGCCAGCAGCCTGGGACAGGGGGCGAACACTGAAGCTTTCTTT. Its translation is CASSLGQGANTEAFF.

The V gene is TRBV6-6, the J gene TRBJ2-5; D is undetermined. The last part of the DNA fits TRBJ2-7 better; the J call may be wrong. The CDR3 covers 12 residues. Germline-derived CDR1 and CDR2 are MNHNY and SVGAGI (reference sequence). The CDR3 spells CASSHLTYEQYF. Here the CDR3 DNA reads TGTGCCAGCAGCCACTTAACCTACGAGCAGTACTTC.

The chain couples TRBV12-5 to TRBJ2-4; 13 bases are a match to TRBD2. Germline lookup yields CDR1 LGHNT and CDR2 FRNRAP. With 9 bases clipped from V and 4 bases from J, the junction kept 3 bases outside the gene matches. This CDR3 spans 14 amino acids. The CDR3 nucleotides are TGTGCTAGCGGACTAGCGGGGGTGAAAAACATTCAGTACTTC. Translating gives CASGLAGVKNIQYF.

The chain couples TRBV19 to TRBJ2-5, with D possibly called TRBD1 or TRBD2 (5 bases each). Trimming left V 5 bases short and J 5 bases short, with 18 bases between. CDR3 size: 15 residues. The germline gives CDR1 LNHDA, CDR2 SQIVND (reference sequence). In DNA form, the CDR3 reads TGTGCCAGTAGTCCCCCGCTCGGGACGGTGGAGACCCAGTACTTC. Residues: CASSPPLGTVETQYF.

The rearrangement links TRBV7-9 to TRBJ1-1; no clear D. CDR3 size: 11 residues. Trimming stripped 7 bases from V and 4 bases from J, with 7 bases between. Germline loops: CDR1 SEHNR, CDR2 FQNEAQ (reference sequence). In DNA, the CDR3 is TGTGCCAGCACGGCCACCACTGAAGCTTTCTTT. It specifies CASTATTEAFF.

The genes are TRBV7-9 and TRBJ2-2, with 9 bases lining up with TRBD1. The trim removed 4 bases at V and 4 bases at J, leaving 10 bases unmatched. The CDR3 loop spans 17 amino acids. CDR1 and CDR2 from the germline V gene are SEHNR and FQNEAQ (reference sequence). In DNA, the CDR3 is TGTGCCAGCAGCTCCCTCTGGGGGACAGGGCCCACCGGGGAGCTGTTTTTT. This gives the protein CASSSLWGTGPTGELFF. The complete variable domain, with remaining parts taken from reference TRBV7-9 and TRBJ2-2, reads DTGVSQNPRHKITKRGQNVTFRCDPISEHNRLYWYRQTLGQGPEFLTYFQNEAQLEKSRLLSDRFSAERPKGSFSTLEIQRTEQGDSAMYLCASSSLWGTGPTGELFFGEGSRLTVL.

This chain links TRBV30 with TRBJ1-2; D is undetermined. Germline lookup yields CDR1 GTSNPN and CDR2 SVGIG (reference sequence). V was trimmed by 1 base and J by 8 bases, leaving 14 bases between them. This CDR3 comprises 13 residues. CDR3 loop: CAWSGGQLGGYTF. In nucleotides, the CDR3 is TGTGCCTGGAGTGGTGGGCAACTAGGAGGCTACACCTTC.

In this sample, this clone turned up once. The chain links TRBV7-9 to TRBJ1-3; D call uncertain. The CDR3 has 17 residues. V dropped 1 base and J dropped 0 bases, with 13 bases sitting between them. Germline values: CDR1 SEHNR, CDR2 FQNEAQ (reference sequence). In DNA form, the CDR3 reads TGTGCCAGCAGCTTAGAGGCACTCCTGAGCTCTGGAAACACCATATATTTT. Its translation: CASSLEALLSSGNTIYF.

V gene TRBV5-1 combines with J gene TRBJ1-4; a weak D match, TRBD1 (6 bases). This CDR3 spans 15 amino acids. Germline CDR1 and CDR2: SGHRS and YFSETQ. The ends were cut back, 4 bases at V and 8 bases at J, with 18 bases in the middle. The CDR3 nucleotides are TGCGCCAGCAGCCTATCGGGGGGGCCCGGAGAAAAACTGTTTTTT. Protein: CASSLSGGPGEKLFF.

The V and J genes are TRBV10-3 and TRBJ2-5, with 9 bases identical to TRBD2. The length of the CDR3 is 15 residues. V dropped 3 bases and J dropped 3; count of bases not matched to a gene: 5. Germline CDR1 is ENHRY and CDR2 is SYGVKD. The CDR3 DNA is TGTGCCATCAGTGATGGCGGGGGGGCGAAAGAGACCCAGTACTTC. This gives the protein CAISDGGGAKETQYF.

CDR3 sequence: CATSRDRGEKLFF. The CDR3 nucleotides read TGTGCCACCAGCAGAGATAGAGGTGAAAAACTGTTTTTT. The genes are TRBV15 and TRBJ1-4, with no clear D. The CDR3 consists of 13 residues. Between the trimmed V and J ends, which lost 0 bases and 7 bases, there was a span of 6 bases. Germline V gene data show CDR1 as LNHNV and CDR2 as YYDKDF (reference sequence).

A single count supports this clone. This chain uses TRBV6-5 with TRBJ1-2; D might be TRBD1 (5 bases). Trimming took 2 bases from V and 2 from J, leaving 12 bases between them. The germline gives CDR1 MNHEY, CDR2 SVGAGI. The CDR3 consists of 15 residues. The CDR3 coding sequence is TGTGCCAGCAGTTACGGCGGGACGGGGAACTATGGCTACACCTTC. Protein: CASSYGGTGNYGYTF.

This clone was detected only a few times. The gene calls are TRBV9 and TRBJ1-4; no reliable D call. The V end lost 4 bases, the J end lost 5 bases, and 12 bases lay between the germline ends. The CDR3 runs 14 residues. Germline CDR1 is SGDLS and CDR2 is YYNGEE. Here the CDR3 reads CASSLRGGNEKLFF. The DNA for the CDR3 is TGTGCCAGCAGCCTGCGAGGTGGGAATGAAAAACTGTTTTTT.

This CDR3 is CASSLDKRGDQETQYF. CDR3 in DNA: TGTGCCAGCAGCTTAGACAAGCGGGGGGACCAAGAGACCCAGTACTTC. V usage is TRBV7-9 and J usage is TRBJ2-5, with 9 positions matching TRBD2. V lost 1 base and J lost 0; bases outside the gene matches: 3. The length of the CDR3 is 16 residues. In germline, CDR1 is SEHNR, CDR2 FQNEAQ (reference sequence).

CDR3 sequence reads: CAISESTQTNEKLFF. The DNA for the CDR3 is TGTGCCATCAGTGAGTCGACCCAGACAAATGAAAAACTGTTTTTT. The rearrangement joins TRBV10-3 to TRBJ1-4; D is unresolved. The V gene's germline CDR1 is ENHRY and CDR2 SYGVKD. The V end lost 0 bases, the J end lost 5 bases, and 10 bases lay between the germline ends. The CDR3 is made up of 15 amino acids.

The count of this clone is one. The chain joins TRBV5-5 to TRBJ2-2; TRBD1 might be the D (6 bases). This CDR3 has 14 amino acids. Germline V gene lookup returns CDR1 SGHKS and CDR2 YYEKEE (reference sequence). V lost 3 bases and J lost 6, with 12 bases in between. CDR3 DNA sequence: TGTGCCAGCAGCTGGAGGTCAGGGGCCGGGGAGCTGTTTTTT. Translation: CASSWRSGAGELFF.

The V gene is TRBV7-2, the J gene TRBJ2-5; D is tentatively TRBD1 or TRBD2 (7 bases each). V was trimmed by 1 base and J by 5 bases, leaving 20 bases between them. This CDR3 has 17 residues. CDR1 and CDR2 from the germline V gene are SGHTA and FQGNSA. Written as DNA, the CDR3 is TGTGCCAGCAGCTTAGTGAGAGGGAGGGGGCCCGGGGAGACCCAGTACTTC. Translation: CASSLVRGRGPGETQYF. Variable domain in full (rest from reference TRBV7-2 and TRBJ2-5): GAGVSQSPSNKVTEKGKDVELRCDPISGHTALYWYRQSLGQGLEFLIYFQGNSAPDKSGLPSDRFSAERTGGSVSTLTIQRTQQEDSAVYLCASSLVRGRGPGETQYFGPGTRLLVL.

The V gene is TRBV2, the J gene TRBJ2-7; D remains ambiguous. V was cut by 3 bases and J by 4 bases, with 7 bases left in between. Germline-derived CDR1 and CDR2 are SNHLY and FYNNEI. The CDR3 sequence is 12 residues long. The DNA of the CDR3 is TGTGCCAGCAGTGAGTCAGGATACGAGCAGTACTTC. Amino acid sequence: CASSESGYEQYF.

The chain uses TRBV27 and TRBJ1-3; D ambiguous. Germline V gene lookup returns CDR1 MNHEY and CDR2 SMNVEV (reference sequence). V was shortened by 6 bases and J by 0 bases, with 12 bases between the two germline ends. This CDR3 is built from 15 residues. CDR3 bases: TGTGCCAGCAGCCTCCCTCAGAGCTCTGGAAACACCATATATTTT. Its protein product is CASSLPQSSGNTIYF.

This clone showed up just once. The rearrangement uses TRBV5-1 and TRBJ2-2, with D possibly called TRBD1 or TRBD2 (6 bases each). Germline V gene data show CDR1 as SGHRS and CDR2 as YFSETQ. The CDR3 has 15 residues. The V end was cut by 4 bases, the J end by 6 bases, with 16 bases between. CDR3 DNA sequence: TGCGCCAGCAGCCCGACTTTAGGGGGGCCCGGGGAGCTGTTTTTT. Translated, it gives CASSPTLGGPGELFF. The variable domain in full, completed from reference TRBV5-1 and TRBJ2-2, reads KAGVTQTPRYLIKTRGQQVTLSCSPISGHRSVSWYQQTPGQGLQFLFEYFSETQRNKGNFPGRFSGRQFSNSRSEMNVSTLELGDSALYLCASSPTLGGPGELFFGEGSRLTVL.

The chain combines TRBV7-8 with TRBJ2-5; no reliable D call. The CDR3 extends over 12 amino acids. The germline V gene encodes CDR1 SGHVS and CDR2 FQNEAQ. The V end lost 5 bases, the J end lost 13 bases, and 17 bases lay between the germline ends. As DNA, the CDR3 is TGTGCCAGCAGCCAAAGGGATCTGGCTTGGTACTTC. This encodes CASSQRDLAWYF.

The chain combines TRBV12-5 with TRBJ2-1; 10 bases match TRBD2. CDR1 and CDR2 (germline): LGHNT, FRNRAP. J gave up 2 bases and V 10 bases, and 8 bases lay outside the gene matches. The length of the CDR3 is 15 residues. The CDR3: CATARTSGPYNEQFF. CDR3 coding DNA: TGTGCTACCGCACGGACTAGCGGCCCCTACAATGAGCAGTTCTTC.